A selection of T cell receptor beta chains follows, all from one sample in a study of control samples from healthy donors and cancer patients. Here immunoSEQ multiplex PCR was the method, and the copy in TCRdb shows in-frame clones only, minus some. The sample has 160,000 or so clones; more than 85% are singletons. Sequencing was performed on blood. The receptors stem from a man aged 45-65 years in good health. Each CDR3 is given with its conserved first and last residue. The D gene is left open where the match is weak. Size values are once, few and many counts, or a class for expanded clones, and some rows have none.

d_gene: NA
j_gene: TRBJ1-1
abundance: NA
v_gene: TRBV5-1
CDR3nt: TGCGCCAGCAGCTTGGCCATAAGGACGGCTAAGGATGAAGCTTTCTTT
CDR3aa: CASSLAIRTAKDEAFF

d_gene: NA
j_gene: TRBJ1-1
abundance: NA
v_gene: TRBV7-2
CDR3nt: TGTGCCAGCAGCTTAGAGGCGGGGAGACGGGAGGTCTTT
CDR3aa: CASSLEAGRREVF

d_gene: NA
j_gene: TRBJ1-4
abundance: NA
v_gene: TRBV5-4
CDR3nt: TGTGCCAGCAGCCCCGAGGGGGTGAGGGAAAAACTGTTTTTT
CDR3aa: CASSPEGVREKLFF

d_gene: TRBD2
j_gene: TRBJ2-7
abundance: NA
v_gene: TRBV10-2
CDR3nt: TGCGCCAGCAGGGGGGGAGGGCCGGGCGAGCAGTACTTC
CDR3aa: CASRGGGPGEQYF

d_gene: TRBD1
j_gene: TRBJ1-5
abundance: NA
v_gene: TRBV6-5
CDR3nt: TGTGCCAGCAGCCCGACAGGGGATATCAATCAGCCCCAGCATTTT
CDR3aa: CASSPTGDINQPQHF

d_gene: NA
j_gene: TRBJ2-7
abundance: NA
v_gene: TRBV6-1
CDR3nt: TGTGCCAGCAGTGAAGCGGTTGTTCGATCCTACGAGCAGTACTTC
CDR3aa: CASSEAVVRSYEQYF

d_gene: TRBD2
j_gene: TRBJ2-7
abundance: NA
v_gene: TRBV4-1
CDR3nt: TGCGCCAGCAGCCAAACTAGCGGGAGTTTCTACGAGCAGTACTTC
CDR3aa: CASSQTSGSFYEQYF

d_gene: NA
j_gene: TRBJ1-2
abundance: NA
v_gene: TRBV14
CDR3nt: TGTGCCAGCAGCCAAGGAGGGCAAGCCAGGGGTCATGGCTACACCTTC
CDR3aa: CASSQGGQARGHGYTF

d_gene: NA
j_gene: TRBJ2-5
abundance: NA
v_gene: TRBV7-2
CDR3nt: TGTGCCAGCAGACCAGGAGGTAGTCTAATGGAGACCCAGTACTTC
CDR3aa: CASRPGGSLMETQYF

d_gene: NA
j_gene: TRBJ1-1
abundance: NA
v_gene: TRBV27
CDR3nt: TGTGCCAGCAGTTCCTGGGACGCGGGGTCGAACACTGAAGCTTTCTTT
CDR3aa: CASSSWDAGSNTEAFF

d_gene: NA
j_gene: TRBJ1-2
abundance: NA
v_gene: TRBV25-1
CDR3nt: TGTGCCAGCAGTGTGCAGGGGTTCTATGGCTACACCTTC
CDR3aa: CASSVQGFYGYTF

d_gene: TRBD2
j_gene: TRBJ2-1
abundance: NA
v_gene: TRBV7-9
CDR3nt: TGTGCCAGCAGTCTAGCGGGGACGAGGAATGAGCAGTTCTTC
CDR3aa: CASSLAGTRNEQFF

d_gene: NA
j_gene: TRBJ1-4
abundance: NA
v_gene: TRBV18
CDR3nt: TGTGCCAGCTCACCACCCACAGGGACTAATGAAAAACTGTTTTTT
CDR3aa: CASSPPTGTNEKLFF

d_gene: NA
j_gene: TRBJ1-6
abundance: once
v_gene: TRBV7-9
CDR3nt: TGTGCCAGCAGCTCTAGGACCGTCGTTGATTCACCCCTCCACTTT
CDR3aa: CASSSRTVVDSPLHF

d_gene: NA
j_gene: TRBJ2-1
abundance: NA
v_gene: TRBV5-1
CDR3nt: TGCGCCAGCAGCTCCCGTGGGGCATCCTACAATGAGCAGTTCTTC
CDR3aa: CASSSRGASYNEQFF

d_gene: NA
j_gene: TRBJ1-5
abundance: NA
v_gene: TRBV5-6
CDR3nt: TGTGCCAGCAGCCCCCGGGCCGGGGGGCCCCTTCAGCCCCAGCATTTT
CDR3aa: CASSPRAGGPLQPQHF

d_gene: TRBD1
j_gene: TRBJ2-7
abundance: NA
v_gene: TRBV3-1/TRBV3-2
CDR3nt: TGTGCCAGCAGCCAAGATTGGGGACAGAGCGAGCAGTACTTC
CDR3aa: CASSQDWGQSEQYF

d_gene: TRBD1
j_gene: TRBJ2-7
abundance: once
v_gene: TRBV9
CDR3nt: TGTGCCAGCAGTCAGACCCCGGGACAGGGTTCCTACGAGCAGTACTTC
CDR3aa: CASSQTPGQGSYEQYF

d_gene: NA
j_gene: TRBJ2-2
abundance: once
v_gene: TRBV18
CDR3nt: TGTGCCAGCTCACCTTTGCATCCTCAGGCCGTAACCGGGGAGCTGTTTTTT
CDR3aa: CASSPLHPQAVTGELFF

d_gene: TRBD2
j_gene: TRBJ2-1
abundance: NA
v_gene: TRBV28
CDR3nt: TGTGCCAGCAGTTTAGCGGGAGCGGAGTACAATGAGCAGTTCTTC
CDR3aa: CASSLAGAEYNEQFF

d_gene: NA
j_gene: TRBJ2-5
abundance: NA
v_gene: TRBV18
CDR3nt: TGTGCCAGCCCCCGGAGAGAAGGGATCCAAGAGACCCAGTACTTC
CDR3aa: CASPRREGIQETQYF

d_gene: TRBD1
j_gene: TRBJ1-2
abundance: NA
v_gene: TRBV29-1
CDR3nt: TGCAGCGTTGAAACGGGACAGGGAGCTAACTATGGCTACACCTTC
CDR3aa: CSVETGQGANYGYTF

d_gene: TRBD2
j_gene: TRBJ2-1
abundance: NA
v_gene: TRBV12-3/TRBV12-4
CDR3nt: TGTGCCAGCAGGGGGAGGGCCTACAATGAGCAGTTCTTC
CDR3aa: CASRGRAYNEQFF

d_gene: NA
j_gene: TRBJ2-7
abundance: NA
v_gene: TRBV6-5
CDR3nt: TGTGCCAGCAGCCCAACCCGCCGCTCCTACGAGCAGTACTTC
CDR3aa: CASSPTRRSYEQYF

d_gene: NA
j_gene: TRBJ2-3
abundance: NA
v_gene: TRBV28
CDR3nt: TGTGCCAGCAGCCCAGCGGGTAGGGATACGCAGTATTTT
CDR3aa: CASSPAGRDTQYF

d_gene: NA
j_gene: TRBJ2-4
abundance: NA
v_gene: TRBV4-1
CDR3nt: TGCGCCAGCAGCCAAGGGGGGGTTGCCAAAAACATTCAGTACTTC
CDR3aa: CASSQGGVAKNIQYF

d_gene: TRBD2
j_gene: TRBJ2-3
abundance: NA
v_gene: TRBV11-2
CDR3nt: TGTGCCAGCAGCCTCATTGGACTAGCGGGAGACACAGATACGCAGTATTTT
CDR3aa: CASSLIGLAGDTDTQYF

d_gene: NA
j_gene: TRBJ2-2
abundance: NA
v_gene: TRBV7-5
CDR3nt: TGTGCCAGAAGCCAGGACAGGGGGACAACCGGGGAGCTGTTTTTT
CDR3aa: CARSQDRGTTGELFF

d_gene: TRBD1
j_gene: TRBJ2-6
abundance: NA
v_gene: TRBV18
CDR3nt: TGTGCCAGCTCACCAACAGGGGGCTCTGGGGCCAACGTCCTGACTTTC
CDR3aa: CASSPTGGSGANVLTF

d_gene: NA
j_gene: TRBJ2-4
abundance: NA
v_gene: TRBV5-1
CDR3nt: TGCGCCAGCAGCTTGGGAGCGGTAGCCAAAAACATTCAGTACTTC
CDR3aa: CASSLGAVAKNIQYF

d_gene: TRBD2
j_gene: TRBJ2-1
abundance: NA
v_gene: TRBV29-1
CDR3nt: TGCAGCGTCGGACTAGCCCGGGACTACAATGAGCAGTTCTTC
CDR3aa: CSVGLARDYNEQFF

d_gene: TRBD1
j_gene: TRBJ2-5
abundance: NA
v_gene: TRBV10-3
CDR3nt: TGTGCCATCAGCCGGGACAGGGGGCGCGCAGAGACCCAGTACTTC
CDR3aa: CAISRDRGRAETQYF

d_gene: NA
j_gene: TRBJ2-5
abundance: NA
v_gene: TRBV30
CDR3nt: TGTGCCTGGAAAGGGACACAGGCCGGGGAGACCCAGTACTTC
CDR3aa: CAWKGTQAGETQYF

d_gene: NA
j_gene: TRBJ2-1
abundance: NA
v_gene: TRBV29-1
CDR3nt: TGCAGCGCCAAATTCATGGACAGCATCTACAATGAGCAGTTCTTC
CDR3aa: CSAKFMDSIYNEQFF

d_gene: TRBD1
j_gene: TRBJ1-3
abundance: NA
v_gene: TRBV5-1
CDR3nt: TGCGCCAGCAGCCTGACAGGGGGCAGCTCTGGAAACACCATATATTTT
CDR3aa: CASSLTGGSSGNTIYF

d_gene: TRBD1
j_gene: TRBJ1-1
abundance: NA
v_gene: TRBV2
CDR3nt: TGTGCCAGCAATGGACAGGGGTATGAAGCTTTCTTT
CDR3aa: CASNGQGYEAFF

d_gene: TRBD2
j_gene: TRBJ2-5
abundance: NA
v_gene: TRBV3-1/TRBV3-2
CDR3nt: TGTGCCAGCAACGGACTAGCGGGGGAGACCCAGTACTTC
CDR3aa: CASNGLAGETQYF

d_gene: NA
j_gene: TRBJ2-3
abundance: NA
v_gene: TRBV28
CDR3nt: TGTGCCAGCAAGGGGGGCGGCGTACCCACAGATACGCAGTATTTT
CDR3aa: CASKGGGVPTDTQYF

d_gene: TRBD2
j_gene: TRBJ2-2
abundance: NA
v_gene: TRBV5-4
CDR3nt: TGTGCCAGCAGCAATGGACTAGCGGGAGTGGGCGGGGAGCTGTTTTTT
CDR3aa: CASSNGLAGVGGELFF

d_gene: NA
j_gene: TRBJ2-1
abundance: NA
v_gene: TRBV18
CDR3nt: TGTGCCAGCACAGATTTCCGATACAATGAGCAGTTCTTC
CDR3aa: CASTDFRYNEQFF

d_gene: NA
j_gene: TRBJ1-1
abundance: few
v_gene: TRBV5-1
CDR3nt: TGCGCCAGCAGCTTTACCGGGACACCTGAAGCTTTCTTT
CDR3aa: CASSFTGTPEAFF

d_gene: NA
j_gene: TRBJ1-2
abundance: NA
v_gene: TRBV5-6
CDR3nt: TGTGCCAGCAGCTTGGTTGGGATTCAAGGCTACACCTTC
CDR3aa: CASSLVGIQGYTF

d_gene: NA
j_gene: TRBJ1-5
abundance: NA
v_gene: TRBV15
CDR3nt: TGTGCCACCAACACCGGGGCCCGTCTGCCCCAGCATTTT
CDR3aa: CATNTGARLPQHF

d_gene: NA
j_gene: TRBJ2-5
abundance: NA
v_gene: TRBV2
CDR3nt: TGTGCCAGCACTCTGGGCCAAGAGACCCAGTACTTC
CDR3aa: CASTLGQETQYF

d_gene: NA
j_gene: TRBJ1-2
abundance: NA
v_gene: TRBV3-1/TRBV3-2
CDR3nt: TGTGCCAGCAGCCTATTCGGACAGTCCTATGGCTACACCTTC
CDR3aa: CASSLFGQSYGYTF